The clone carrying this T cell receptor beta chain has only a few counts. Its antigen is unknown. TCRdb re-called the 5' RACE reads with MiXCR, one entry per CDR3 protein. The repertoire holds a few hundred thousand distinct CDR3 sequences, with over 4% as singletons. This entry is derived from a study of T cells after yellow fever vaccination. Study-level results: A weaker secondary response peaked on day 5, the primary on day 15.

CDR3 length: 11 amino acids. Trimming cost V 5 bases and J 3 bases, with 8 bases left between them. CDR1 and CDR2 (germline): DFQATT, SNEGSKA (reference sequence). This receptor was taken from a man aged 18 to 35 who received the YFV17D yellow fever vaccine. Here the sequenced sample was PBMCs, taken 5 days after the yellow fever booster vaccination. The genes are TRBV20-1 and TRBJ2-7; D gene uncertain. The CDR3: CSASQHYEQYV. CDR3 coding DNA: TGCAGTGCTTCACAGCACTACGAGCAGTACGTC.